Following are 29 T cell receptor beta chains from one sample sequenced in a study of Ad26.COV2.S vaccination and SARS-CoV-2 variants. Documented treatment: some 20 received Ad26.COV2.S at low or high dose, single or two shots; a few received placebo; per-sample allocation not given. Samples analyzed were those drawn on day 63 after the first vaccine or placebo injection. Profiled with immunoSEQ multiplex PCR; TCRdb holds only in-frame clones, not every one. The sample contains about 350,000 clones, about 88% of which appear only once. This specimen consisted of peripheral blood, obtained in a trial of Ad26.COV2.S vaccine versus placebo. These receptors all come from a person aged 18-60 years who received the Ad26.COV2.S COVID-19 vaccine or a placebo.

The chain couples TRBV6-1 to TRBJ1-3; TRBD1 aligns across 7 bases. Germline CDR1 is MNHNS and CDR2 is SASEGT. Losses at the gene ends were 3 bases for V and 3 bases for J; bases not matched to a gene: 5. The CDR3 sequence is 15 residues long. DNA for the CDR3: TGTGCCAGCAGTGACCCAGGGGGAGGTGGAAACACCATATATTTT. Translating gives CASSDPGGGGNTIYF.

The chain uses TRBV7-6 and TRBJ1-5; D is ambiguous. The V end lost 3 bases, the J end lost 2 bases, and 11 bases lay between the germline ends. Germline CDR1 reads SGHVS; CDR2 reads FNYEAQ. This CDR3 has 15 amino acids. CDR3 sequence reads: CASSFDSSGNQPQHF. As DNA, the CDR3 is TGTGCCAGCAGCTTCGACTCTAGTGGCAATCAGCCCCAGCATTTT.

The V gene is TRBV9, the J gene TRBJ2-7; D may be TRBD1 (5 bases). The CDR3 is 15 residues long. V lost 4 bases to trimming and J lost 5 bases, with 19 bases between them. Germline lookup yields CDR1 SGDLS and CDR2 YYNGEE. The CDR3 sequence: CASSIQQDPSDEQYF. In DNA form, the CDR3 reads TGTGCCAGCAGCATCCAACAGGATCCCTCGGACGAGCAGTACTTC.

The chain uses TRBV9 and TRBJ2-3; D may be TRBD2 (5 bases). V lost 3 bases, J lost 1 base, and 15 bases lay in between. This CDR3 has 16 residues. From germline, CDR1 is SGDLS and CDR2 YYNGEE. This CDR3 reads CASSGRGPWGTDTQYF. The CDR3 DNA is TGTGCCAGCAGCGGTCGGGGTCCTTGGGGCACAGATACGCAGTATTTT.

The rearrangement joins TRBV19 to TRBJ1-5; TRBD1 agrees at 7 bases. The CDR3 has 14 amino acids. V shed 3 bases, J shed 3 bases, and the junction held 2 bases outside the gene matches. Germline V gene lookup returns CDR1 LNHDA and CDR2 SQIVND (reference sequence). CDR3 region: CASSIGTDNQPQHF. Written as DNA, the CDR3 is TGTGCCAGTAGTATCGGGACAGACAATCAGCCCCAGCATTTT.

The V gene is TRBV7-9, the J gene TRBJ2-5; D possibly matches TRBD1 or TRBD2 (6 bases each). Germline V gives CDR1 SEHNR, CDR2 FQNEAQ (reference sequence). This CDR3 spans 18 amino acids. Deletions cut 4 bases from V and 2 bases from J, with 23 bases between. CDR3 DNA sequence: TGTGCCAGCAGCTCCTCCGCCGGGGGAAGGACAGATCAAGAGACCCAGTACTTC. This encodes CASSSSAGGRTDQETQYF.

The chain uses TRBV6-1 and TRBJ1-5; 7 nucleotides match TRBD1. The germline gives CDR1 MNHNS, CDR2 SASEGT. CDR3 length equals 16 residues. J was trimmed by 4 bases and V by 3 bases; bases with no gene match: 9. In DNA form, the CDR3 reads TGTGCCAGCAGTGATTCGACAGGGTCCTGGAATCAGCCCCAGCATTTT. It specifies CASSDSTGSWNQPQHF.

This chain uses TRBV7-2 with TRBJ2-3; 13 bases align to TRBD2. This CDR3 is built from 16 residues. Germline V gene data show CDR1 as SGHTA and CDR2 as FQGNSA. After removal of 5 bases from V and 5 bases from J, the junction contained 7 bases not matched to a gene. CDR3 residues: CASSRGTSGKRDTQYF. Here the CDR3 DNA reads TGTGCCAGCAGCCGCGGGACTAGCGGGAAGAGAGATACGCAGTATTTT.

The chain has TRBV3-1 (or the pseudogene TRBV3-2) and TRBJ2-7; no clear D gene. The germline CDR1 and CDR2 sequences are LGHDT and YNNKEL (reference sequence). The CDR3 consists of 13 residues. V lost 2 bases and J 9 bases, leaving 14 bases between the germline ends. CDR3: CASSQSLGSGQYF. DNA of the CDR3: TGTGCCAGCAGCCAAAGTCTTGGGTCTGGGCAGTACTTC.

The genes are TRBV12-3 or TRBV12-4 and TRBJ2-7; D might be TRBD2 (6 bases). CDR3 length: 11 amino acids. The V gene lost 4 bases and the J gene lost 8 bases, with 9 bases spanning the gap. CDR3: CASSWGEKQYF. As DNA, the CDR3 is TGTGCCAGCAGTTGGGGGGAGAAGCAGTACTTC.

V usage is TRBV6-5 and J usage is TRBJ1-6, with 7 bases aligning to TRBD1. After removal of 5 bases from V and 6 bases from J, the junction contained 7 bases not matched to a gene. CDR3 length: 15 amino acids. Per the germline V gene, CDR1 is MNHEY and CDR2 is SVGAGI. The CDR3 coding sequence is TGTGCCAGCAGTCCCTACAGGGGAACTAATTCACCCCTCCACTTT. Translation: CASSPYRGTNSPLHF.

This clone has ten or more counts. The CDR3, as DNA: TGTGCCAGCAGCTTAGAGGATCTCGACACCGGGGAGCTGTTTTTT. This sequence encodes CASSLEDLDTGELFF. V usage is TRBV5-4 and J usage is TRBJ2-2; no firm D call. The CDR3 covers 15 residues. V lost 2 bases and J lost 3, with 11 bases in between. CDR1 is SGHNT, CDR2 YYREEE, per germline (reference sequence).

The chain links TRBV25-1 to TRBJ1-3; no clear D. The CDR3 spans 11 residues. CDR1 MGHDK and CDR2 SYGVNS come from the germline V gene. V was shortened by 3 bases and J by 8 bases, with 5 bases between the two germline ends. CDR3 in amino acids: CASSEAYTIYF. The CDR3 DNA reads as TGTGCCAGCAGTGAGGCCTACACCATATATTTT.

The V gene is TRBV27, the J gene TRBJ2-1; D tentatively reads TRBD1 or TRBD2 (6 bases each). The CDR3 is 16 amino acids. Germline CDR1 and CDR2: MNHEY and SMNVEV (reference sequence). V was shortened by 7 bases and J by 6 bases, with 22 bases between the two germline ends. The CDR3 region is CASTIKPNRGPNEQFF. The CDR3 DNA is TGTGCCAGCACCATTAAGCCTAACCGGGGGCCCAATGAGCAGTTCTTC.

DNA for the CDR3: TGTGCCAGCAGTGAAAGGGTTTACGAGCAGTACTTC. The encoded protein is CASSERVYEQYF. This chain connects TRBV2 to TRBJ2-7; D not certain. Germline CDR1 SNHLY, CDR2 FYNNEI. CDR3 length equals 12 residues. Trimming removed 2 bases at V and 4 bases at J, with 6 bases between.

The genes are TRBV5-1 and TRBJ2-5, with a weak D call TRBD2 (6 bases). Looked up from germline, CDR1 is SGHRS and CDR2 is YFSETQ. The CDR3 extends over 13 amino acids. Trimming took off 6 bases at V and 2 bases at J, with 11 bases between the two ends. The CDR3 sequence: CASTGELQETQYF. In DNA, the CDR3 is TGCGCCAGCACGGGGGAGTTACAAGAGACCCAGTACTTC.

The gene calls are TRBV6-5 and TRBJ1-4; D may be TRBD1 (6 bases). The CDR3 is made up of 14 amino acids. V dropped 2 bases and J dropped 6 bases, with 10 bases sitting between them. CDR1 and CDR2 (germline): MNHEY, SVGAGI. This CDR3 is CASSYTGSDEKLFF. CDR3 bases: TGTGCCAGCAGTTACACAGGGTCGGATGAAAAACTGTTTTTT.

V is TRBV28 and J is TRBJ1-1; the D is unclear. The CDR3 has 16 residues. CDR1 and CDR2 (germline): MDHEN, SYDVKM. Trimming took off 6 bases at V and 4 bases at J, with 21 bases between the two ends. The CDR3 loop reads CASSLNPHTVSTEAFF. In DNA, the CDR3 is TGTGCCAGCAGCCTCAATCCCCATACAGTGTCCACTGAAGCTTTCTTT.

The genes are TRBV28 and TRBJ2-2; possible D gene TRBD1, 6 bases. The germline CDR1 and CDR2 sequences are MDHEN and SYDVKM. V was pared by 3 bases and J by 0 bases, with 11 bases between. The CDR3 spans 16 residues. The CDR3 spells CASSFSGTTNTGELFF. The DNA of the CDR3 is TGTGCCAGCAGTTTCTCCGGGACAACGAACACCGGGGAGCTGTTTTTT.

As DNA, the CDR3 is TGTGCCAGCAGTCAGGGGGAATTGTCGAGAGAGCAGTACTTC. Amino acid sequence: CASSQGELSREQYF. The chain recombines TRBV28 with TRBJ2-7, with 7 bases lining up with TRBD1. The CDR3 loop spans 14 amino acids. Germline V gives CDR1 MDHEN, CDR2 SYDVKM. With V trimmed by 5 bases and J by 7 bases, 11 bases remained unmatched.

CDR3 sequence (DNA): TGTGCCAGCACTGCAGGGGCGCAGGGGGCCAACGTCCTGACTTTC. It translates to CASTAGAQGANVLTF. This chain joins TRBV28 and TRBJ2-6, with a weak D call TRBD1 (6 bases). V was shortened by 7 bases and J by 4 bases, with 14 bases between the two germline ends. The CDR3 runs 15 residues. Germline values: CDR1 MDHEN, CDR2 SYDVKM.

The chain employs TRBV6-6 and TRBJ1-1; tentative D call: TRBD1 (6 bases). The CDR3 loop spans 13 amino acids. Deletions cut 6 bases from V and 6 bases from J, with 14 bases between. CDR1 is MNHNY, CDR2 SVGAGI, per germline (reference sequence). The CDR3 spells CASRLDRQSEAFF. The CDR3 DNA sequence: TGTGCCAGCAGGCTCGACAGGCAGTCTGAAGCTTTCTTT.

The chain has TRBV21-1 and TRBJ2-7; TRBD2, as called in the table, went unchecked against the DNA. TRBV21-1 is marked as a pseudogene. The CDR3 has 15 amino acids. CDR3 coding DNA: TGTGCCAGCAGCAAAGAACGGTTGATCTCCTACGAGCAGTACTTC. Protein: CASSKERLISYEQYF.

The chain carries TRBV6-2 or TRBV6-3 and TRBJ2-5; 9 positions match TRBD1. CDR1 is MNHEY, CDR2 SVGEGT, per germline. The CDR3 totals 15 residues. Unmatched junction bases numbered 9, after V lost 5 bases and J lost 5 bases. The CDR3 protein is CASSAPQGARETQYF. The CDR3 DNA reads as TGTGCCAGCAGTGCCCCACAGGGGGCCAGGGAGACCCAGTACTTC.

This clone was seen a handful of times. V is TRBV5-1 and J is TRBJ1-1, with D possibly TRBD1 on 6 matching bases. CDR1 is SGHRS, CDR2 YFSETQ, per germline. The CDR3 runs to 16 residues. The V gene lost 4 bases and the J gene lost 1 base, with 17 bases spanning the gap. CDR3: CASSLRTGQKNTEAFF. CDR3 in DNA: TGCGCCAGCAGCCTTCGGACCGGACAGAAGAACACTGAAGCTTTCTTT. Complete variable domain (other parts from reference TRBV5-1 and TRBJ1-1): KAGVTQTPRYLIKTRGQQVTLSCSPISGHRSVSWYQQTPGQGLQFLFEYFSETQRNKGNFPGRFSGRQFSNSRSEMNVSTLELGDSALYLCASSLRTGQKNTEAFFGQGTRLTVV.

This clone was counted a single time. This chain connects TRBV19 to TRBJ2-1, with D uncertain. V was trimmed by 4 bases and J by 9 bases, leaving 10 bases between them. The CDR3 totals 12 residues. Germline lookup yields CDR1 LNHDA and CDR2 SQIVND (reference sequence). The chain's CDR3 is CASSTVASEQFF. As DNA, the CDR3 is TGTGCCAGTAGTACGGTGGCATCTGAGCAGTTCTTC.

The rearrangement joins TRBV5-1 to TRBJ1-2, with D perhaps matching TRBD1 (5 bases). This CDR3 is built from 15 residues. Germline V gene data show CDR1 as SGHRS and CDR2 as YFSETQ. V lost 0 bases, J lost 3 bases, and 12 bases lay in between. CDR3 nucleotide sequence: TGCGCCAGCAGCTTGGATGGGACTAACTACTATGGCTACACCTTC. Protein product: CASSLDGTNYYGYTF.

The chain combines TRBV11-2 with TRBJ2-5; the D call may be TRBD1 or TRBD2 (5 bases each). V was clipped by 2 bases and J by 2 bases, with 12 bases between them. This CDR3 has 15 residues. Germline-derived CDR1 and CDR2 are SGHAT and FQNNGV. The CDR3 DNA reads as TGTGCCAGCAGCTTATCTAATGGGGGACAAGAGACCCAGTACTTC. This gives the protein CASSLSNGGQETQYF.

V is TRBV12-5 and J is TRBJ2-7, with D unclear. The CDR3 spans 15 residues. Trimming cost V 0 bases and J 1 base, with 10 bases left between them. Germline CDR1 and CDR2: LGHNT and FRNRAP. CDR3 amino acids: CASGLVRLESYEQYF. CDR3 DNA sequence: TGTGCTAGTGGTTTGGTACGGTTAGAGTCCTACGAGCAGTACTTC.